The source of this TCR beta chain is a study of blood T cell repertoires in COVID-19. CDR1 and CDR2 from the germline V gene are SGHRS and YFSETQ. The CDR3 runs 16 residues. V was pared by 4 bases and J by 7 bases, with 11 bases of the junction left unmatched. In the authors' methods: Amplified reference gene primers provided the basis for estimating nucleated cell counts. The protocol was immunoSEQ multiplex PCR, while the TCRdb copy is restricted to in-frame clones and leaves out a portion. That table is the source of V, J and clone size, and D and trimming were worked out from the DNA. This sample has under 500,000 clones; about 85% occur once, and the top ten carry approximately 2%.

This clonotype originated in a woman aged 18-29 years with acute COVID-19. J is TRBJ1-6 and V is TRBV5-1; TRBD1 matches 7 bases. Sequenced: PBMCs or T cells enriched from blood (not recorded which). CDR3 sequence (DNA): TGCGCCAGCAGCCCGGAGGGGGCGCCCCAAAATTCACCCCTCCACTTT. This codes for CASSPEGAPQNSPLHF.